Presented here are 5 T cell receptor beta chains from one specimen sequenced in a study of human thymus T cells. Thymic samples were excised during corrective heart operations. TCRdb's table, derived via immunoSEQ multiplex PCR, lists solely in-frame clones and lacks some. The sample holds some 120,000 clones; just under 95% are singletons and the top ten take around 0.025%. Material for sequencing was thymus tissue. All receptors come from a boy less than two years old with a congenital heart defect but otherwise immunologically healthy.

The chain uses TRBV27 and TRBJ2-3, with D maybe TRBD1 (7 bases). Germline CDR1 reads MNHEY; CDR2 reads SMNVEV (reference sequence). CDR3 size: 17 residues. V dropped 5 bases and J dropped 2 bases, with 20 bases sitting between them. The CDR3 DNA follows: TGTGCCAGCAGTCCCTCGCCAGGGGGGTGGGACACAGATACGCAGTATTTT. Translated: CASSPSPGGWDTDTQYF.

The genes are TRBV7-2 and TRBJ2-3; possibly TRBD2 for D (6 bases). Trimming took 1 base from V and 4 from J, leaving 18 bases between them. Germline V lookup: CDR1 SGHTA, CDR2 FQGNSA. This CDR3 has 17 amino acids. The CDR3 region is CASSLEWGMGGPDTQYF. In nucleotides, the CDR3 is TGTGCCAGCAGCTTAGAATGGGGCATGGGAGGTCCAGATACGCAGTATTTT.

The V gene is TRBV5-1, the J gene TRBJ1-1, with 7 bases lining up with TRBD1. This CDR3 has 14 residues. The V segment lost 3 bases and the J segment 4 bases; nucleotides outside the gene matches: 6. The germline V gene encodes CDR1 SGHRS and CDR2 YFSETQ. CDR3 coding DNA: TGCGCCAGCAGCTCGTCCTCAGGGGGCACTGAAGCTTTCTTT. It yields the protein CASSSSSGGTEAFF.

The chain couples TRBV7-6 to TRBJ1-3; D is undetermined. The V end was cut by 1 base, the J end by 0 bases, with 13 bases between. CDR1 SGHVS and CDR2 FNYEAQ come from the germline V gene. The CDR3 extends over 17 amino acids. Here the CDR3 reads CASSLVCGNSSGNTIYF. For the CDR3, the DNA is TGTGCCAGCAGCTTAGTTTGCGGTAACTCCTCTGGAAACACCATATATTTT.

The chain is built from TRBV27 and TRBJ1-6; 9 nucleotides line up with TRBD1. Losses at the gene ends were 5 bases for V and 6 bases for J; bases not matched to a gene: 5. CDR3 size: 15 residues. CDR1 is MNHEY and CDR2 is SMNVEV in the germline V gene (reference sequence). CDR3 sequence reads: CASSAQGAPNSPLHF. The CDR3 nucleotides are TGTGCCAGCAGTGCACAGGGGGCCCCTAATTCACCCCTCCACTTT.